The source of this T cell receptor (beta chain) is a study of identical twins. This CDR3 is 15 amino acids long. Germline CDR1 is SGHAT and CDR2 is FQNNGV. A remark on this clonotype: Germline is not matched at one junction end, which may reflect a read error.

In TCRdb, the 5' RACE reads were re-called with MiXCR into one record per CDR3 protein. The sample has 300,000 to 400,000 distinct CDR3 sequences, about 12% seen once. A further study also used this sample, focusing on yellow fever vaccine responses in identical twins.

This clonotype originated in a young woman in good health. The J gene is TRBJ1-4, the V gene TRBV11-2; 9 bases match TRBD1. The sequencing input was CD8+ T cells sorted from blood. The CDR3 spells CASSVGTGLNEKPFF. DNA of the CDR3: TGTGCCAGCAGCGTGGGGACAGGGTTAAATGAAAAACCGTTTTTT.